The 12 T cell receptor beta chains reported below all come from one sample, sequenced in a study of blood T cell repertoires in COVID-19. Libraries were prepared by immunoSEQ multiplex PCR; TCRdb keeps only in-frame clonotypes and omits some of them. The repertoire holds about 110,000 clones, with around 82% as singletons. Sequenced material: peripheral blood. The receptors here all came from a woman aged 60-75 years with acute or convalescent COVID-19.

This chain uses TRBV4-2 with TRBJ2-3; TRBD2 agrees at 9 bases. The V and J ends lost 4 bases and 4 bases, in that order; junction bases with no gene match: 9. The CDR3 covers 16 residues. The V gene's germline CDR1 is LGHNA and CDR2 YNFKEQ. The CDR3 here is CASSPGSGGPADTQYF. The CDR3 DNA follows: TGTGCCAGCAGCCCCGGGAGCGGGGGGCCAGCAGATACGCAGTATTTT.

The rearrangement joins TRBV7-8 to TRBJ2-5; 7 bases line up with TRBD2. Unmatched junction bases numbered 11, after V lost 2 bases and J lost 5 bases. The germline V gene encodes CDR1 SGHVS and CDR2 FQNEAQ. This CDR3 region has 16 residues. The CDR3 sequence is CASSLTQSGVGETQYF. CDR3 in DNA: TGTGCCAGCAGCTTAACGCAGAGCGGGGTCGGGGAGACCCAGTACTTC.

V is TRBV4-3 and J is TRBJ1-2; the D gene is possibly TRBD1 (5 bases). The V gene lost 3 bases and the J gene lost 1 base, with 6 bases spanning the gap. Germline V gives CDR1 LGHNA, CDR2 YSLEER. The CDR3 runs to 13 residues. Here the CDR3 reads CASSQTDNYGYTF. The CDR3 region has the DNA TGCGCCAGCAGCCAGACAGATAACTATGGCTACACCTTC.

The chain combines TRBV28 with TRBJ1-2; a weak D match, TRBD1 (5 bases). V gave up 2 bases and J gave up 13 bases, with 14 bases separating them. The CDR3 runs to 12 residues. Germline assignment: CDR1 MDHEN and CDR2 SYDVKM. CDR3 sequence: CASSLGQGISTF. In nucleotides, the CDR3 is TGTGCCAGCAGTTTAGGGCAGGGCATTTCCACCTTC.

The chain recombines TRBV9 with TRBJ2-1; 10 bases agree with TRBD1. Unmatched junction bases numbered 6, after V lost 3 bases and J lost 9 bases. This CDR3 region has 14 residues. Germline V gene lookup returns CDR1 SGDLS and CDR2 YYNGEE. The CDR3 sequence: CASSEQGQGSEQFF. The DNA of the CDR3 is TGTGCCAGCAGCGAGCAGGGACAGGGGAGTGAGCAGTTCTTC.

The rearrangement joins TRBV4-3 to TRBJ1-3; no definite D call. The CDR3 runs 16 residues. V was pared by 0 bases and J by 0 bases, with 9 bases between. Germline V gene lookup returns CDR1 LGHNA and CDR2 YSLEER. This CDR3 reads CASSQDSGDSGNTIYF. CDR3 nucleotide sequence: TGCGCCAGCAGCCAAGATTCCGGGGACTCTGGAAACACCATATATTTT.

The genes are TRBV5-1 and TRBJ2-1; 7 positions agree with TRBD1. This CDR3 has 15 residues. CDR1 SGHRS and CDR2 YFSETQ come from the germline V gene. Trimming removed 0 bases from V and 8 bases from J; junction bases left unmatched: 8. The CDR3 reads CASSLGQGPGHEQFF. In DNA form, the CDR3 reads TGCGCCAGCAGCTTGGGACAGGGCCCCGGACATGAGCAGTTCTTC.

This rearrangement joins TRBV5-1 to TRBJ2-4, with 8 positions matching TRBD2. This CDR3 comprises 16 residues. Germline CDR1 reads SGHRS; CDR2 reads YFSETQ. The junction had 6 bases not matched to a gene; V was cut back by 1 base and J by 3 bases. The CDR3 DNA reads as TGCGCCAGCAGCTTGCGGGGTCGGGAGGGCAAAAACATTCAGTACTTC. It encodes CASSLRGREGKNIQYF.

The chain recombines TRBV5-1 with TRBJ2-1, with a tentative D call TRBD2 (6 bases). Trimming cost V 4 bases and J 10 bases, with 21 bases left between them. The V gene's germline CDR1 is SGHRS and CDR2 YFSETQ. The CDR3 has 15 residues. The DNA of the CDR3 is TGCGCCAGCAGCACCGGACTAATGGACTCTTCAGAGCAGTTCTTC. It codes for CASSTGLMDSSEQFF.

This clone was counted a few times. This chain connects TRBV10-3 to TRBJ1-3, with D possibly TRBD1 on 6 matching bases. The CDR3 is made up of 15 amino acids. V was clipped by 9 bases and J by 0 bases, with 15 bases between them. Germline V gene lookup returns CDR1 ENHRY and CDR2 SYGVKD. The CDR3 sequence: CAISLLQGSGNTIYF. CDR3 sequence (DNA): TGTGCCATTAGCCTTTTACAGGGCTCTGGAAACACCATATATTTT.

This clone appeared many times. This chain uses TRBV4-1 with TRBJ2-1; D call uncertain. CDR3 length equals 15 residues. Per germline, CDR1 MGHRA and CDR2 YSYEKL. The V gene lost 4 bases and the J gene lost 6 bases, with 16 bases spanning the gap. The CDR3 region is CASSPWALSGNEQFF. The CDR3 region has the DNA TGCGCCAGCAGCCCCTGGGCACTCTCAGGCAATGAGCAGTTCTTC.

The genes are TRBV6-5 and TRBJ1-2, with D perhaps matching TRBD1 (5 bases). The V end lost 4 bases, the J end lost 4 bases, and 7 bases lay between the germline ends. CDR1 MNHEY and CDR2 SVGAGI come from the germline V gene. CDR3 length: 12 amino acids. The CDR3 region has the DNA TGTGCCAGCAGTTCGACAGCCTATGGCTACACCTTC. Translation: CASSSTAYGYTF.